One and the same sample provided the 21 T cell receptor beta chains below, sequenced in a study of shared clonotypes between healthy human individuals. Profiled with immunoSEQ multiplex PCR; TCRdb holds only in-frame clones, not every one. This sample has approximately 2.5 million clones, with 90% to 95% found just once. Sequencing was performed on naive CD4+ T cells sorted from blood. Subset in this sample: CD45RA+ positively selected. These receptor sequences come from a man younger than 30 in good health.

This clone was detected once. The chain combines TRBV21-1 with TRBJ2-3; whether TRBD2, the table's D call, matches the DNA was not checked. TRBV21-1 is described as a pseudogene. The CDR3 contains 16 residues. This CDR3 reads CASSKVPSGAPDTQYF. In DNA, the CDR3 is TGTGCCAGCAGCAAAGTGCCTAGCGGGGCCCCAGATACGCAGTATTTT.

This chain connects TRBV7-9 to TRBJ1-4; maybe TRBD1 (5 bases). V was shortened by 0 bases and J by 8 bases, with 13 bases between the two germline ends. CDR1 and CDR2 from the germline V gene are SEHNR and FQNEAQ (reference sequence). The CDR3 contains 15 residues. CDR3 in amino acids: CASSLARSGVEKLFF. The CDR3 coding sequence is TGTGCCAGCAGCTTAGCGCGGTCGGGGGTGGAAAAACTGTTTTTT.

V and J are TRBV19 and TRBJ2-3; the match to TRBD1 covers 9 bases. Looked up from germline, CDR1 is LNHDA and CDR2 is SQIVND (reference sequence). The CDR3 extends over 15 amino acids. J lost 5 bases, V lost 6 bases, and 9 bases had no gene match. The CDR3 coding sequence is TGTGCCAGTAGAATCGGACAGGGGCGGTTAGATACGCAGTATTTT. Protein: CASRIGQGRLDTQYF.

The chain uses TRBV6-5 and TRBJ2-2, with D perhaps being TRBD1 or TRBD2 (5 bases each). Trimming cost V 8 bases and J 3 bases, with 16 bases left between them. Germline V gene data show CDR1 as MNHEY and CDR2 as SVGAGI. This CDR3 is 15 amino acids long. CDR3 nucleotides: TGTGCCAGCCTTACAACGGGGCGGGACACCGGGGAGCTGTTTTTT. The encoded protein is CASLTTGRDTGELFF.

This clone was observed once. The chain carries TRBV5-1 and TRBJ2-5; tentatively, D is TRBD2 (5 bases). Looked up from germline, CDR1 is SGHRS and CDR2 is YFSETQ. The ends were cut back, 0 bases at V and 4 bases at J, with 7 bases in the middle. The CDR3 extends over 13 amino acids. CDR3 DNA: TGCGCCAGCAGCTTGGAGCGGCGAGAGACCCAGTACTTC. It yields the protein CASSLERRETQYF.

This chain connects TRBV9 to TRBJ1-3; no clear D. CDR3 size: 16 residues. Germline V gene lookup returns CDR1 SGDLS and CDR2 YYNGEE. Trimming cost V 0 bases and J 4 bases, with 14 bases left between them. Here the CDR3 reads CASSVGVGVNGNTIYF. CDR3 in DNA: TGTGCCAGCAGCGTAGGGGTTGGGGTCAACGGAAACACCATATATTTT.

The chain recombines TRBV5-1 with TRBJ1-2; tentative D call: TRBD1 (5 bases). V was pared by 5 bases and J by 4 bases, with 12 bases between. The CDR3 is 13 residues long. Germline V lookup: CDR1 SGHRS, CDR2 YFSETQ. Here the CDR3 reads CASSQTVGYGYTF. The CDR3 region has the DNA TGCGCCAGCAGTCAGACAGTTGGCTATGGCTACACCTTC.

The genes are TRBV11-2 and TRBJ2-7; tentatively, D is TRBD1 or TRBD2 (5 bases each). Germline V CDR1 and CDR2: SGHAT, FQNNGV. This CDR3 has 13 amino acids. Between the trimmed V and J ends, which lost 6 bases and 0 bases, there was a span of 9 bases. The CDR3 DNA sequence: TGTGCCAGCAGTCGGGGCCTCTCCTACGAGCAGTACTTC. Its translation is CASSRGLSYEQYF.

The V call is TRBV28, the J call TRBJ1-2; D might be TRBD1 (5 bases). V lost 5 bases to trimming and J lost 4 bases, with 17 bases between them. The CDR3 has 15 amino acids. Germline-derived CDR1 and CDR2 are MDHEN and SYDVKM. As DNA, the CDR3 is TGTGCCAGCAGTATTGGGACCCGGCCTCCCTATGGCTACACCTTC. Protein product: CASSIGTRPPYGYTF.

The CDR3 loop reads CASSLAGGGTPYEQYF. The CDR3 DNA is TGTGCCAGCAGCTTAGCAGGGGGGGGAACCCCCTACGAGCAGTACTTC. J is TRBJ2-7 and V is TRBV7-3; D assignment may be TRBD1 or TRBD2 (7 bases each). Germline loops: CDR1 SGHTA, CDR2 FQGTGA. V was shortened by 2 bases and J by 2 bases, with 16 bases between the two germline ends. This CDR3 contains 16 residues.

The rearrangement uses TRBV19 and TRBJ1-6, with D possibly being TRBD1 (5 bases). Germline V gene lookup returns CDR1 LNHDA and CDR2 SQIVND (reference sequence). This CDR3 comprises 13 residues. V lost 5 bases and J lost 9, with 11 bases in between. This chain's CDR3 is CASSPGMSSPLHF. DNA for the CDR3: TGTGCCAGTAGTCCAGGGATGAGTTCACCCCTCCACTTT.

The rearrangement joins TRBV5-1 to TRBJ2-3, with unresolved D. Trimming stripped 1 base from V and 0 bases from J, with 12 bases between. The CDR3 extends over 16 amino acids. The germline CDR1 and CDR2 sequences are SGHRS and YFSETQ. CDR3 region: CASSLLTPRSTDTQYF. The CDR3 DNA follows: TGCGCCAGCAGCTTGCTGACCCCGCGGAGCACAGATACGCAGTATTTT.

The V gene is TRBV5-1, the J gene TRBJ1-1; D not resolved. The germline V and J ends were trimmed by 4 bases and 5 bases, with 15 bases remaining between them. The CDR3 consists of 14 residues. Per the germline V gene, CDR1 is SGHRS and CDR2 is YFSETQ. CDR3 nucleotides: TGCGCCAGCAGCGCAACCGACGGGAGGACTGAAGCTTTCTTT. As protein: CASSATDGRTEAFF.

The chain carries TRBV5-4 and TRBJ2-7, with D tentatively TRBD1 (6 bases). V lost 0 bases to trimming and J lost 4 bases, with 14 bases between them. CDR3 length: 15 residues. Germline V gene sequence: CDR1 SGHNT, CDR2 YYREEE (reference sequence). For the CDR3, the DNA is TGTGCCAGCAGCTTGGAGGGCAGGGGATCGTACGAGCAGTACTTC. This codes for CASSLEGRGSYEQYF. The full variable domain, completed using reference TRBV5-4 and TRBJ2-7, is ETGVTQSPTHLIKTRGQQVTLRCSSQSGHNTVSWYQQALGQGPQFIFQYYREEENGRGNFPPRFSGLQFPNYSSELNVNALELDDSALYLCASSLEGRGSYEQYFGPGTRLTVT.

V usage is TRBV7-2 and J usage is TRBJ1-3, with a weak D call TRBD1 (5 bases). CDR1 SGHTA and CDR2 FQGNSA come from the germline V gene. The CDR3 is made up of 15 amino acids. V lost 5 bases and J lost 0, with 11 bases in between. The CDR3 reads CASSQGLNSGNTIYF. Here the CDR3 DNA reads TGTGCCAGCAGCCAGGGTCTTAACTCTGGAAACACCATATATTTT.

V and J are TRBV6-5 and TRBJ1-5; D is ambiguous. Looked up from germline, CDR1 is MNHEY and CDR2 is SVGAGI. The V gene lost 4 bases and the J gene lost 6 bases, with 10 bases spanning the gap. The CDR3 has 13 residues. DNA of the CDR3: TGTGCCAGCAGTTCCGGGTATACTCAGCCCCAGCATTTT. Amino acid sequence: CASSSGYTQPQHF.

The CDR3 loop reads CASSFDRDYGYTF. In DNA, the CDR3 is TGTGCCAGCAGTTTTGACAGGGACTATGGCTACACCTTC. V gene TRBV28 combines with J gene TRBJ1-2, with TRBD1 matching 7 bases. This CDR3 contains 13 residues. V lost 3 bases, J lost 3 bases, and 1 base stayed unmatched. Germline assignment: CDR1 MDHEN and CDR2 SYDVKM.

The chain couples TRBV18 to TRBJ2-3, with 9 bases fitting TRBD1. Germline V lookup: CDR1 KGHSH, CDR2 LQKENI. The CDR3 totals 14 residues. Trimming cost V 5 bases and J 4 bases; bases outside gene matches: 4. This chain's CDR3 is CASSSGTGSDTQYF. The CDR3 nucleotides read TGTGCCAGCTCATCCGGGACAGGGTCAGATACGCAGTATTTT.

The V call is TRBV9, the J call TRBJ2-5, with D perhaps matching TRBD1 (5 bases). V lost 1 base and J 1 base, leaving 14 bases between the germline ends. This CDR3 has 16 amino acids. CDR1 and CDR2 from the germline V gene are SGDLS and YYNGEE. CDR3 sequence: CASSVSESRGQETQYF. CDR3 nucleotides: TGTGCCAGCAGCGTATCGGAATCAAGGGGCCAAGAGACCCAGTACTTC.

This clone came up a few times. The V call is TRBV4-3, the J call TRBJ1-2, with unresolved D. The CDR3 runs to 13 residues. V lost 0 bases, J lost 4 bases, and 6 bases lay in between. Germline CDR1 reads LGHNA; CDR2 reads YSLEER. The CDR3 loop is CASSQDRLYGYTF. CDR3 nucleotides: TGCGCCAGCAGCCAAGACAGGCTCTATGGCTACACCTTC.

The chain recombines TRBV6-5 with TRBJ2-3, with D unclear. The CDR3 extends over 14 amino acids. CDR1 and CDR2 (germline): MNHEY, SVGAGI. V was pared by 0 bases and J by 0 bases, with 4 bases between. The CDR3 bases are TGTGCCAGCAGTTACTCGAAAAGCACAGATACGCAGTATTTT. Protein product: CASSYSKSTDTQYF.